This TCR beta chain was obtained from a study of blood T cell repertoires in COVID-19. Study details: The samples span acute and convalescent COVID-19 from the United States, Italy and Spain. PBMCs, B-cell-depleted T cells, or T cells provided the cDNA or gDNA that made up the material.

Some clones are missing from TCRdb's copy, which holds only in-frame ones; the method was immunoSEQ multiplex PCR. This repertoire shows about 150,000 clones, 75% to 85% found once; its top ten account for 12%. Followed over time, Seattle patients had been enrolled while infection was active. This CDR3 has 15 residues. Deletions cut 6 bases from V and 2 bases from J, with 11 bases between. Germline V gene data show CDR1 as MNHEY and CDR2 as SVGAGI. This receptor was taken from a woman in her sixties or seventies with COVID-19, enrolled during active disease. This sequence joins TRBV6-5 and TRBJ2-6, with a tentative D call TRBD1 (6 bases). Sequencing input: peripheral blood. CDR3 sequence reads: CASRTTGTGANVLTF. The CDR3 bases are TGTGCCAGCAGAACAACAGGGACTGGGGCCAACGTCCTGACTTTC.